Listed below are T cell receptor beta chains from one sample, sequenced in a study of T cells expressing NK-cell markers. TCRdb reprocessed the 5' RACE reads, keeping one entry per CDR3 protein, no DNA. Its table records 250,000 to 300,000 distinct CDR3 sequences. The sequenced sample consisted of blood T cells: a sorted CD56 or NKG2C T cell subset, CD4+ or CD8+ T cells, or bulk PBMC T cells (not recorded which). These receptor sequences come from a man between 18 and 35 years old in good health. Both conserved end residues are part of each CDR3. The order of the fields is V gene, J gene, CDR3 protein.

V: TRBV15
J: TRBJ2-3
CDR3: CATSRVSYTDTQYF

V: TRBV29-1
J: TRBJ2-4
CDR3: CSVDFQGSAIQYF

V: TRBV12-3/TRBV12-4
J: TRBJ1-1
CDR3: CASSPQPGLNTEAFF

V: TRBV9
J: TRBJ2-5
CDR3: CASSVDGQGLETQYF

V: TRBV29-1
J: TRBJ1-4
CDR3: CSIEVRGQEKLFF

V: TRBV12-3/TRBV12-4
J: TRBJ2-5
CDR3: CASSLHRGLETQYF

V: TRBV12-3/TRBV12-4
J: TRBJ2-7
CDR3: CASSLRHTESEQYF

V: TRBV5-1
J: TRBJ2-5
CDR3: CASSSAGLETQYF

V: TRBV7-9
J: TRBJ2-5
CDR3: CASSFPEVKGKTQYF

V: TRBV11-1
J: TRBJ2-3
CDR3: CASSLVRSISTDTQYF

V: TRBV5-1
J: TRBJ2-1
CDR3: CASSLTRFRNEQFF

V: TRBV4-3
J: TRBJ2-7
CDR3: CASSQDVGPRGQGFSYEQYF

V: TRBV7-2
J: TRBJ1-5
CDR3: CASSNRQGQPQHF

V: TRBV6-5
J: TRBJ1-5
CDR3: CASSYSRGPNQPQHF

V: TRBV5-5
J: TRBJ1-2
CDR3: CASSWGQGATGYTF

V: TRBV7-2
J: TRBJ1-5
CDR3: CASSRRDGFNQPQHF

V: TRBV4-3
J: TRBJ2-7
CDR3: CASSQDLRTIYEQYF

V: TRBV12-3/TRBV12-4
J: TRBJ1-2
CDR3: CASSLQGGPQGGYTF

V: TRBV12-3/TRBV12-4
J: TRBJ1-1
CDR3: CASSRNGPDTEAFF

V: TRBV12-5
J: TRBJ2-5
CDR3: CASGFGLDETQYF

V: TRBV5-1
J: TRBJ2-6
CDR3: CASSQNVDPGANVLTF

V: TRBV20-1
J: TRBJ2-1
CDR3: CSARTGEGNNEQFF

V: TRBV5-8
J: TRBJ2-7
CDR3: CASSPGSIYYEQYF